The T cell receptor (beta chain) under discussion was sequenced for a study of shared clonotypes between healthy human individuals. The wider study: CD8 memory received one plate per donor, CD8 naive two, CD4 memory three and CD4 naive three.

Produced via immunoSEQ multiplex PCR; TCRdb's table is partial and in-frame only. The sample lists 2,500,000 or so clones, roughly 93% occurring once. The CDR3 sequence is 15 residues long. The V gene end was trimmed by 5 bases and the J gene end by 3 bases; junction bases not matched to a gene: 7. The germline V gene has CDR1 SGHNT and CDR2 YENEEA. The sample was naive CD4+ T cells from PBMCs. Subset indicated: CD45RA+ positively selected. The source is a young man in good health. Some clones in this sample may be carry-over from other donors' samples. This chain joins TRBV11-3 and TRBJ1-1; TRBD1 agrees at 9 bases. The CDR3 here is CASSAKQGAHTEAFF. CDR3 DNA sequence: TGTGCCAGCAGCGCAAAACAGGGGGCCCACACTGAAGCTTTCTTT.